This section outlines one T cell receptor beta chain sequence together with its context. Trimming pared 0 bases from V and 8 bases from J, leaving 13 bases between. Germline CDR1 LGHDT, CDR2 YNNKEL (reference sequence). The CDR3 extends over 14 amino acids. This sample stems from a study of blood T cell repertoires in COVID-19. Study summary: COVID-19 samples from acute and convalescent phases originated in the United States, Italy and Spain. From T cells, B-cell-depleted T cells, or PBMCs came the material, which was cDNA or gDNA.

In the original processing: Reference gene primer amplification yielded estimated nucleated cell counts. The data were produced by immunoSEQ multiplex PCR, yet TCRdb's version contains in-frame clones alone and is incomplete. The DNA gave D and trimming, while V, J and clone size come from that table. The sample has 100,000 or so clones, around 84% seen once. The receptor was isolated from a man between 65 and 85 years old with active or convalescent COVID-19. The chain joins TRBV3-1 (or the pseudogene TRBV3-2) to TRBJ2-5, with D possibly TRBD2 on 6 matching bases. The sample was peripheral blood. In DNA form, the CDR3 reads TGTGCCAGCAGCCAAGAAGGCGCGGGGATTACCCAGTACTTC. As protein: CASSQEGAGITQYF.